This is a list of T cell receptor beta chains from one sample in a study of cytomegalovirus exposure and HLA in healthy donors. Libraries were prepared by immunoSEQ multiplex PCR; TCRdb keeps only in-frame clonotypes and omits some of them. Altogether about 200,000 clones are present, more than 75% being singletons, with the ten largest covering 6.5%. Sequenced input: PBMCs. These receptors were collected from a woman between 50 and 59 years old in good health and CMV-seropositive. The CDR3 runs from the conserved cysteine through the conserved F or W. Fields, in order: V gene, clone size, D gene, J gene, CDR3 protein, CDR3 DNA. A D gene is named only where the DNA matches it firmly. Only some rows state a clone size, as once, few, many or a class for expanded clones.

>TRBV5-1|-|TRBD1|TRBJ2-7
CASSSADRGNNEQYF
TGCGCCAGCAGCTCCGCGGACAGGGGGAACAACGAGCAGTACTTC
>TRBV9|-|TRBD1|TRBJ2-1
CASSPRDRAYNEQFF
TGTGCCAGCAGCCCTCGGGACAGGGCATACAATGAGCAGTTCTTC
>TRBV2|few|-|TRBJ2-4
CASSVEAKNIQYF
TGTGCCAGCAGTGTAGAAGCCAAAAACATTCAGTACTTC
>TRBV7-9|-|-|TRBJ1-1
CASSTQGHATEAFF
TGTGCCAGCAGCACCCAAGGACATGCCACTGAAGCTTTCTTT
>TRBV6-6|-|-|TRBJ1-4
CASSYSQGPISELFF
TGTGCCAGCAGTTACTCGCAGGGCCCCATATCGGAACTGTTTTTT
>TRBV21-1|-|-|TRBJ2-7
CASNGTGYEQYF
TGTGCCAGCAACGGGACAGGGTACGAGCAGTACTTC
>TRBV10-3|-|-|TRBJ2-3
CAISATRALTDTQYF
TGTGCCATCAGTGCAACCCGCGCCCTCACAGATACGCAGTATTTT
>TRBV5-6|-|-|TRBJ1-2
CASSLYSAGGYGYTF
TGTGCCAGCAGCTTGTATAGTGCGGGGGGCTATGGCTACACCTTC
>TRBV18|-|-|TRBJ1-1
CASSRTGHLNTEAFF
TGTGCCAGCTCACGGACGGGACATTTGAACACTGAAGCTTTCTTT
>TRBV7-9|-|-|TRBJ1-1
CASSQGNTEAFF
TGTGCCAGCAGCCAGGGGAACACTGAAGCTTTCTTT
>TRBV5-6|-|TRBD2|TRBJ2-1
CASSSGTSGGSSYNEQFF
TGTGCCAGCAGCAGTGGGACTAGCGGGGGCAGCTCCTACAATGAGCAGTTCTTC
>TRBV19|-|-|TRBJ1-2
CASSIDQIGRDGYTF
TGTGCCAGTAGTATAGATCAAATAGGCCGGGATGGCTACACCTTC
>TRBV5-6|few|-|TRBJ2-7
CASSLSRVEYEQYF
TGTGCCAGCAGCTTGTCCAGGGTTGAATACGAGCAGTACTTC
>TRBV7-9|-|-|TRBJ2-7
CASSPRGAAYEQYF
TGTGCCAGCAGCCCCCGCGGGGCCGCCTACGAGCAGTACTTC
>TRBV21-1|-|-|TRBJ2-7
CARTGTYEQYF
TGTGCCCGGACAGGGACCTACGAGCAGTACTTC
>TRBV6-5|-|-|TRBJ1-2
CASSYRLGDYGYTF
TGTGCCAGCAGTTACAGGCTCGGGGACTATGGCTACACCTTC
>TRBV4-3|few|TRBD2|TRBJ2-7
CASSQGLAGLYEQYF
TGCGCCAGCAGCCAAGGACTAGCGGGACTCTACGAGCAGTACTTC
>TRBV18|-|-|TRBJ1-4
CASSPPNAEINEKLFF
TGTGCCAGCTCACCACCTAATGCCGAGATTAATGAAAAACTGTTTTTT
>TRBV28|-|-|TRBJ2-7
CASTQGNPYEQYF
TGTGCCAGCACCCAGGGTAATCCCTACGAGCAGTACTTC
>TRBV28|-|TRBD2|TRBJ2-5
CASSSQGAGEETQYF
TGTGCCAGCAGTTCCCAGGGCGCGGGAGAAGAGACCCAGTACTTC
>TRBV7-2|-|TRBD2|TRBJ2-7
CASSTASGSPYEQYF
TGTGCCAGCAGCACTGCTAGCGGTAGCCCCTACGAGCAGTACTTC
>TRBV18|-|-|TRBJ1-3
CASSPLQSGNTIYF
TGTGCCAGCTCACCACTGCAGTCTGGAAACACCATATATTTT
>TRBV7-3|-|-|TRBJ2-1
CASSLEHYNEQFF
TGTGCCAGCAGCTTAGAGCATTACAATGAGCAGTTCTTC
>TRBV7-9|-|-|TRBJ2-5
CASSRDIQETQYF
TGTGCCAGCAGCAGGGACATCCAAGAGACCCAGTACTTC
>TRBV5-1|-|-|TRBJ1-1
CASSPTTDKNTEAFF
TGCGCCAGCAGCCCCACCACAGACAAGAACACTGAAGCTTTCTTT
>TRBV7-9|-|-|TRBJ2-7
CASSLGQNYEQYF
TGTGCCAGCAGCTTAGGACAGAACTACGAGCAGTACTTC
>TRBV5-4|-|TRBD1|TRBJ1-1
CASSLTGANTEAFF
TGTGCCAGCAGCTTGACAGGGGCGAACACTGAAGCTTTCTTT
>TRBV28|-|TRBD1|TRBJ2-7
CASSPLGQGSYEQYF
TGTGCCAGCAGTCCCTTGGGACAGGGTTCCTACGAGCAGTACTTC
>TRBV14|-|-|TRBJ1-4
CASSQQGGEKLFF
TGTGCCAGCAGCCAGCAGGGTGGCGAAAAACTGTTTTTT
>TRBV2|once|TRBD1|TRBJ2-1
CASIKGRGREQFF
TGTGCCAGCATTAAGGGCAGGGGGCGCGAGCAGTTCTTC
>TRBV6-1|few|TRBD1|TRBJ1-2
CASTDRGGYTF
TGTGCCAGCACTGACAGGGGGGGCTACACCTTC
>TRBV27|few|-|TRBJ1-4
CASSPGQSGSEKLFF
TGTGCCAGCAGTCCCGGACAGTCGGGGAGTGAAAAACTGTTTTTT
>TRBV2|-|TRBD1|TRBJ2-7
CASSGPGQLYEQYF
TGTGCCAGCAGTGGTCCGGGACAGCTTTACGAGCAGTACTTC
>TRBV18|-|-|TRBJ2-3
CASSTGNTDTQYF
TGTGCCAGCAGCACAGGCAACACAGATACGCAGTATTTT
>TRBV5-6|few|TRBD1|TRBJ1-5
CASSFGGGDDQPQHF
TGTGCCAGCAGCTTTGGAGGGGGCGATGATCAGCCCCAGCATTTT
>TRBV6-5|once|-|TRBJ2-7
CASSYRSTASYEQYF
TGTGCCAGCAGTTACCGTTCGACTGCCTCCTACGAGCAGTACTTC
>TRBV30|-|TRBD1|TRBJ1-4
CAWSGTGSTNEKLFF
TGTGCCTGGAGTGGGACAGGCTCAACTAATGAAAAACTGTTTTTT
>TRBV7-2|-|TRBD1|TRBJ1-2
CASSAGQGATYGYTF
TGTGCCAGCAGCGCTGGACAGGGGGCCACCTATGGCTACACCTTC
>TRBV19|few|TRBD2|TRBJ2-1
CASSAPSGGYNEQFF
TGTGCCAGTAGTGCCCCTAGCGGGGGATACAATGAGCAGTTCTTC
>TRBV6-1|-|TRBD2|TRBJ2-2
CASRRTSGSTGELFF
TGTGCCAGCAGGAGGACTAGCGGGAGCACCGGGGAGCTGTTTTTT
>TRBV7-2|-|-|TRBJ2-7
CASSRAGPNEQYF
TGTGCCAGCTCCCGGGCGGGCCCCAACGAGCAGTACTTC
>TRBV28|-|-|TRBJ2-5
CASSLEQVRETQYF
TGTGCCAGCAGTTTAGAACAGGTCCGAGAGACCCAGTACTTC
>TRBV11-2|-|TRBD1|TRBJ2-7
CASSLRDRGEQYF
TGTGCCAGCAGCCTCCGGGACAGGGGCGAGCAGTACTTC
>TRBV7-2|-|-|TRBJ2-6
CASSLDGSGANVLTF
TGTGCCAGCAGCTTAGACGGCTCTGGGGCCAACGTCCTGACTTTC
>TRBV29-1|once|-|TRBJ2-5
CSVETSNVKTQYF
TGCAGCGTTGAGACTTCCAATGTGAAGACCCAGTACTTC
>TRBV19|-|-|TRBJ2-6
CASSARGSGANVLTF
TGTGCCAGTAGTGCCCGGGGATCTGGGGCCAACGTCCTGACTTTC
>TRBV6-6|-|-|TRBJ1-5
CASRPGSGNQPQHF
TGTGCCAGCAGACCAGGGTCGGGCAATCAGCCCCAGCATTTT
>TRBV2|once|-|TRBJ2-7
CASSGGDSSYEQYF
TGTGCCAGCAGCGGGGGGGACAGCTCCTACGAGCAGTACTTC
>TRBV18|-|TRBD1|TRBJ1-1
CASSPGQDHTEAFF
TGTGCCAGCTCACCAGGACAGGATCACACTGAAGCTTTCTTT
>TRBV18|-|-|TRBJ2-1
CASSPLTSDYNEQFF
TGTGCCAGCTCACCACTCACCAGCGATTACAATGAGCAGTTCTTC
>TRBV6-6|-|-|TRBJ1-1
CASSTPRGGTEAFF
TGTGCCAGCAGTACACCTCGCGGGGGCACTGAAGCTTTCTTT
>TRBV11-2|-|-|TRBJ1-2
CASSLDRDNYGYTF
TGTGCCAGCAGCTTAGATAGAGATAACTATGGCTACACCTTC
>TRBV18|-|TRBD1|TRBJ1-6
CASSPTGQGSSYNSPLHF
TGTGCCAGCTCACCCACCGGACAGGGAAGCTCCTATAATTCACCCCTCCACTTT
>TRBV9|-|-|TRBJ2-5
CASSVFQGGQETQYF
TGTGCCAGCAGCGTATTTCAGGGAGGTCAAGAGACCCAGTACTTC
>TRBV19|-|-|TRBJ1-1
CASSSSMNTEAFF
TGTGCCAGTAGTTCATCCATGAACACTGAAGCTTTCTTT
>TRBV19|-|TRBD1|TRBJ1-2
CASRNPGQNYGYTF
TGTGCCAGTAGGAATCCGGGACAGAACTATGGCTACACCTTC
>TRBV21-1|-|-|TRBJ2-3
CASSDRAWDTQYF
TGTGCCAGCAGCGACAGGGCGTGGGATACGCAGTATTTT